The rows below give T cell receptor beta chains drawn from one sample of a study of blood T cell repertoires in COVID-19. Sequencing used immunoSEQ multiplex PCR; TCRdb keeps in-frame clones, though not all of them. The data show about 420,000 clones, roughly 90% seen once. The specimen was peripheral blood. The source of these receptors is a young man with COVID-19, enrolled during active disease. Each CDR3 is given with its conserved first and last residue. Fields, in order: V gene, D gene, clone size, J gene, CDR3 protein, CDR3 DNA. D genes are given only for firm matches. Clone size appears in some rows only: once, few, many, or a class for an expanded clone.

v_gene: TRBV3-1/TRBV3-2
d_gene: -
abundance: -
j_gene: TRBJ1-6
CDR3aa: CASSQDVSDSPLHF
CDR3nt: TGTGCCAGCAGCCAAGATGTCTCGGATTCACCCCTCCACTTT

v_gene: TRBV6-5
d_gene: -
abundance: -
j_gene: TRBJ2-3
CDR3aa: CASRPDGLRTDTQYF
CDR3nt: TGTGCCAGCAGGCCGGATGGACTGCGCACAGATACGCAGTATTTT

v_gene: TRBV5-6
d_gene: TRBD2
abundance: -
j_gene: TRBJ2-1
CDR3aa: CASSRQRETTYNEQFF
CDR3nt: TGTGCCAGCAGCCGGCAGCGGGAGACTACCTACAATGAGCAGTTCTTC

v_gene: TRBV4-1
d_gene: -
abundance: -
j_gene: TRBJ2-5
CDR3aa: CASSQLTGYQETQYF
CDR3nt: TGCGCCAGCAGCCAACTCACAGGGTACCAAGAGACCCAGTACTTC

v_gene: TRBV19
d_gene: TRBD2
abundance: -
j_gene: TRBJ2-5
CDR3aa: CASSSTSGETQYF
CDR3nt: TGTGCCAGTAGCTCGACTAGCGGGGAGACCCAGTACTTC

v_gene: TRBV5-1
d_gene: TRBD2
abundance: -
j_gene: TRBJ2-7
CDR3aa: CASSPRGGAGGPQDEQYF
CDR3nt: TGCGCCAGCAGCCCGCGAGGGGGAGCGGGAGGTCCCCAGGACGAGCAGTACTTC

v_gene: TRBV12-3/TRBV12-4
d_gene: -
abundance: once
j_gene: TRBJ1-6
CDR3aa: CASSLSDTTPLHF
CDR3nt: TGTGCCAGCAGTCTCTCGGACACAACACCCCTCCACTTT

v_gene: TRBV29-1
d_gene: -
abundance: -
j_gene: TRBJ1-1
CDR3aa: CSVSDRNTEAFF
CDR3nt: TGCAGCGTTTCGGACAGGAACACTGAAGCTTTCTTT

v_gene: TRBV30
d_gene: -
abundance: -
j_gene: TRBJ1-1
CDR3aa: CAWSPPFGPGAFF
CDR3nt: TGTGCCTGGAGTCCCCCATTCGGACCAGGGGCTTTCTTT

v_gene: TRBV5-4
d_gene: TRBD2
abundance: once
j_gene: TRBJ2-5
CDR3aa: CASSFRGGASQETQYF
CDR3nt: TGTGCCAGCAGCTTTCGGGGGGGAGCTTCTCAAGAGACCCAGTACTTC

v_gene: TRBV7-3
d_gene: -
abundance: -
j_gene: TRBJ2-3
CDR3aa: CASSPPSTDTQYF
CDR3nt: TGTGCCAGCAGCCCCCCGAGCACAGATACGCAGTATTTT

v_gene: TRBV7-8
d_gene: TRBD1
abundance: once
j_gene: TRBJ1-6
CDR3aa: CASSSPTGVNSPLHF
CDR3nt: TGTGCCAGCAGCTCGCCGACAGGGGTTAATTCACCCCTCCACTTT

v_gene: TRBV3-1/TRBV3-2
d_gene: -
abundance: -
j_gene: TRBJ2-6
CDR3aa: CASSRGQGILGSGANVLTF
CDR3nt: TGTGCCAGCAGCCGGGGGCAGGGAATTTTAGGATCTGGGGCCAACGTCCTGACTTTC

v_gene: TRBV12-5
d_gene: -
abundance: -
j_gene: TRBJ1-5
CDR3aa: CASFRDNQPQHF
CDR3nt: TGTGCTAGTTTCAGGGACAATCAGCCCCAGCATTTT

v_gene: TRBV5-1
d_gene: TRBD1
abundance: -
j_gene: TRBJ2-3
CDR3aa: CASSIGQGVADTQYF
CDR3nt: TGCGCCAGCAGCATCGGACAGGGAGTGGCAGATACGCAGTATTTT

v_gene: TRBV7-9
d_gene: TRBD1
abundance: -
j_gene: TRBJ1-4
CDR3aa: CASSLTGGTNEKLFF
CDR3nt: TGTGCCAGCAGCTTAACAGGGGGTACTAATGAAAAACTGTTTTTT

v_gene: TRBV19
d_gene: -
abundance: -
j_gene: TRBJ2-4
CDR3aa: CASSPDAGGQLNIQYF
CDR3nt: TGTGCCAGTAGCCCTGACGCGGGGGGACAGCTCAACATTCAGTACTTC

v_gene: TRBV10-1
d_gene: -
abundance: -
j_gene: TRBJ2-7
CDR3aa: CASSDAREKGSNEQYF
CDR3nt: TGCGCCAGCAGTGACGCCCGGGAGAAGGGGTCCAACGAGCAGTACTTC

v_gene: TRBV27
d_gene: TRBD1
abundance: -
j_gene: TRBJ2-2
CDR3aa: CASSLRDRFGELFF
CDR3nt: TGTGCCAGCAGTTTAAGGGACAGGTTCGGGGAGCTGTTTTTT

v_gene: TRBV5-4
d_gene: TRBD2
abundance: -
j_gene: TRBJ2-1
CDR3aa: CASSLKRLAGDTYNEQFF
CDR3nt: TGTGCCAGCAGCCTAAAGAGACTAGCGGGAGATACCTACAATGAGCAGTTCTTC

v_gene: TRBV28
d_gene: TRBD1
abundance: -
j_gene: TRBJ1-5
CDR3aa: CASSLTGAFNQPQHF
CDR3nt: TGTGCCAGCAGCCTCACAGGGGCTTTCAATCAGCCCCAGCATTTT

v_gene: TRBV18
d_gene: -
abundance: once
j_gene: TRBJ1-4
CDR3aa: CASSPPYSRANEKLFF
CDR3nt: TGTGCCAGCTCACCACCTTACTCTCGTGCTAATGAAAAACTGTTTTTT

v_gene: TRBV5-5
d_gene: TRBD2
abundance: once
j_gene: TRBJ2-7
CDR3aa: CASSPGGYEQYF
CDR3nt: TGTGCCAGCAGCCCCGGGGGGTACGAGCAGTACTTC

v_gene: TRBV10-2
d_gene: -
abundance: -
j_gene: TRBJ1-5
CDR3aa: CASSETDQPQHF
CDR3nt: TGCGCCAGCAGTGAGACGGATCAGCCCCAGCATTTT

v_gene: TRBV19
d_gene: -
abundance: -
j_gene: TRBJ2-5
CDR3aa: CATATSRETQYF
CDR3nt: TGTGCCACCGCGACTAGTCGTGAGACCCAGTACTTC

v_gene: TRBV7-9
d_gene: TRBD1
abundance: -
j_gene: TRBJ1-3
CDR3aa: CASSTRDRDPGNTIYF
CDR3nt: TGTGCCAGCAGCACCCGGGACAGGGACCCTGGAAACACCATATATTTT

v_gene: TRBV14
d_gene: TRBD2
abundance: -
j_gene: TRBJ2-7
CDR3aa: CASSQWTSGRNEQYF
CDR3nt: TGTGCCAGCAGCCAATGGACTAGCGGGAGGAACGAGCAGTACTTC

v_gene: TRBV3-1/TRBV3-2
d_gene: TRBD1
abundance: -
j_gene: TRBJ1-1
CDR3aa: CASSQGTQGQLAFF
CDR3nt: TGTGCCAGCAGCCAAGGGACGCAGGGACAGCTTGCTTTCTTT

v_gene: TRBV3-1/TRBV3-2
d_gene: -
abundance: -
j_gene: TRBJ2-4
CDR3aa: CASRSPGAKNIQYF
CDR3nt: TGTGCTTCGAGGTCCCCTGGAGCCAAAAACATTCAGTACTTC

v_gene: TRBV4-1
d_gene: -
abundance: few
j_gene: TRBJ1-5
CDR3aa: CASSQDAGLRRSNQPQHF
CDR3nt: TGCGCCAGCAGCCAAGATGCGGGCCTCCGGAGAAGCAATCAGCCCCAGCATTTT

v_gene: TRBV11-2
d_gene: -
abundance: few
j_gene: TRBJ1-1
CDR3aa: CASSLARQTNTEAFF
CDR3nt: TGTGCCAGCAGCTTAGCCCGGCAGACAAACACTGAAGCTTTCTTT

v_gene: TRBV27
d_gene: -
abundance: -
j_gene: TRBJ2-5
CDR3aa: CASSLTGTLETQYF
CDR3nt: TGTGCCAGCAGTTTAACCGGGACTTTAGAGACCCAGTACTTC

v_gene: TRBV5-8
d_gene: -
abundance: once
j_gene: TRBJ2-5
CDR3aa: CASSLEFGQGLETQYF
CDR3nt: TGTGCCAGCAGCTTGGAGTTCGGGCAGGGGCTAGAGACCCAGTACTTC

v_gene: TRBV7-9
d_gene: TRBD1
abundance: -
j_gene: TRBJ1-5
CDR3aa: CASSLGAGTGLEPQHF
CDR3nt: TGTGCCAGCAGCTTAGGAGCCGGGACAGGGCTCGAGCCCCAGCATTTT

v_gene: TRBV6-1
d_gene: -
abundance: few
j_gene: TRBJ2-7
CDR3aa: CASSEEGRRAYEQYF
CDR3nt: TGTGCCAGCAGTGAAGAGGGCAGGAGGGCATACGAGCAGTACTTC

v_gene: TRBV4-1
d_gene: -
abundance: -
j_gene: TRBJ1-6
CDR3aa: CASSQGQYYNSPLHF
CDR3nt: TGCGCCAGCAGCCAAGGACAATACTATAATTCACCCCTCCACTTT

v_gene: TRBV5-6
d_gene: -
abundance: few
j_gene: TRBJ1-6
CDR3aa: CASSAGQAYSPLHF
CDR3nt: TGTGCCAGCAGCGCAGGCCAGGCCTATTCACCCCTCCACTTT

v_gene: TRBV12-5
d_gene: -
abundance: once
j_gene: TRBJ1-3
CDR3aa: CASGLYSVSGNTIYF
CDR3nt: TGTGCTAGTGGTTTGTATTCTGTCTCTGGAAACACCATATATTTT

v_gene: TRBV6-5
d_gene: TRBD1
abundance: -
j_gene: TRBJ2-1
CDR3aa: CASSYRDRYNEQFF
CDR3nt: TGTGCCAGCAGTTACCGGGACAGGTACAATGAGCAGTTCTTC

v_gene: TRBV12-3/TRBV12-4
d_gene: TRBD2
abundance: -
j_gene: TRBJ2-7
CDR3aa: CASSFGLAPEQYF
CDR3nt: TGTGCCAGCAGTTTCGGACTAGCCCCCGAGCAGTACTTC

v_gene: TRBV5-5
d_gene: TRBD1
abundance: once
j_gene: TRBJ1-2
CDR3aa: CASSLPGTGVIDGYTF
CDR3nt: TGTGCCAGCAGCTTGCCCGGGACAGGGGTTATTGACGGCTACACCTTC

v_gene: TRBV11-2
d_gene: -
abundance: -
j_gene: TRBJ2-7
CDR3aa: CASRSPRGEQYF
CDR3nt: TGTGCCAGCAGGTCCCCCAGAGGGGAGCAGTACTTC

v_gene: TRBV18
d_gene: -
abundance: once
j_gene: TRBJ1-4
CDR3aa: CASSSRSSPTNEKLFF
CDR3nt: TGTGCCAGCTCATCGAGGTCCTCCCCAACTAATGAAAAACTGTTTTTT

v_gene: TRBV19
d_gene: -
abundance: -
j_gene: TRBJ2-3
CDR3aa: CASSPETIRGDTQYF
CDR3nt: TGTGCCAGTAGTCCCGAAACCATCCGAGGAGATACGCAGTATTTT

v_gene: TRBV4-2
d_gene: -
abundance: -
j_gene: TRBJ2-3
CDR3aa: CASSQYRGGSTDTQYF
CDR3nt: TGTGCCAGCAGCCAATACCGAGGGGGTAGCACAGATACGCAGTATTTT

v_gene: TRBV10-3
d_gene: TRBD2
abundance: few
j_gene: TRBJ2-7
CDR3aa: CAIMTSSGYEQYF
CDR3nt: TGTGCCATCATGACTAGCTCGGGGTACGAGCAGTACTTC

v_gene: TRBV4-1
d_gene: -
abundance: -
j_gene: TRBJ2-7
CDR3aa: CASSRNRGLSYEQYF
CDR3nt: TGCGCCAGCAGCCGGAACAGGGGACTCTCCTACGAGCAGTACTTC

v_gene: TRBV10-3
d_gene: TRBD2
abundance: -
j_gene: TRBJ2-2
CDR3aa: CAISESHPGLGVRTSGTAGELFF
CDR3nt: TGTGCCATCAGTGAGTCCCACCCCGGTTTAGGGGTACGAACTAGCGGGACCGCCGGGGAGCTGTTTTTT

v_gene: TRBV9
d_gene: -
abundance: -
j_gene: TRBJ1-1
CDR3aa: CASSVVGLADTEAFF
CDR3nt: TGTGCCAGCAGCGTAGTGGGGTTAGCGGACACTGAAGCTTTCTTT

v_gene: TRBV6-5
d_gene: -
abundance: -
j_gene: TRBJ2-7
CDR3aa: CASSSRLGGGYEQYF
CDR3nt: TGTGCCAGCAGTTCCCGTTTGGGAGGGGGCTACGAGCAGTACTTC

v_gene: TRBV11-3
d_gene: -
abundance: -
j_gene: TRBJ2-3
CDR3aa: CASSLEAVDTQYF
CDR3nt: TGTGCCAGCAGCTTAGAAGCTGTGGATACGCAGTATTTT

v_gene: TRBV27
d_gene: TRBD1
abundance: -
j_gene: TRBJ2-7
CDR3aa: CASRRMDRASYEQYF
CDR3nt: TGTGCCAGCAGGAGAATGGACAGGGCCTCCTACGAGCAGTACTTC

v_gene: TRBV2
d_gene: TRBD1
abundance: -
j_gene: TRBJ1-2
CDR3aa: CASSETGDGYTF
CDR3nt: TGTGCCAGCAGTGAGACAGGGGATGGCTACACCTTC

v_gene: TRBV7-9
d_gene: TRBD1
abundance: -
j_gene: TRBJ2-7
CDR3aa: CASSSTLTGQGVSYEQYF
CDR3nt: TGTGCCAGCAGCTCCACCTTGACAGGACAGGGAGTGTCCTACGAGCAGTACTTC